This section outlines one T cell receptor (beta chain) sequence together with its context. The record originates from a study of shared clonotypes between healthy human individuals. Every contributor of samples was a Caucasian grown-up residing in Nashville, Tennessee. This was a deep-level run. The protocol was immunoSEQ multiplex PCR, while the TCRdb copy is restricted to in-frame clones and leaves out a portion. The data show some 2.1 million clones, approximately 95% seen once. The V and J ends lost 0 bases and 0 bases respectively, with 5 bases between them. CDR3 size: 15 residues. The germline gives CDR1 WSHSY, CDR2 SAAADI.

The sequence derives from a man aged 18 to 29 in good health. Sequenced material: naive CD4+ T cells sorted from blood. Subset described: CD45RA+ positively selected. V gene TRBV10-2 combines with J gene TRBJ2-2; no firm D call. The chain's CDR3 is CASSESTANTGELFF. In DNA form, the CDR3 reads TGCGCCAGCAGTGAGTCGACGGCGAACACCGGGGAGCTGTTTTTT.